This T cell receptor beta chain was captured in a study of blood T cell repertoires in COVID-19. On the study more broadly: Some COVID-19 samples were acute and others convalescent; all came from the United States, Italy and Spain. T cells, B-cell-depleted T cells, or PBMCs provided the cDNA or gDNA that served as material.

Per the original data handling: Amplified reference gene primers provided the basis for estimating nucleated cell counts. Method: immunoSEQ multiplex PCR; TCRdb's copy keeps in-frame clones and lacks some. The V and J calls and clone size come from that table; D and trimming were worked out from the DNA. The profile shows approximately 50,000 clones, roughly 84% of them singletons. The CDR3 covers 16 residues. With 3 bases clipped from V and 8 bases from J, the junction kept 9 bases outside the gene matches. The sequence derives from a man aged 50 to 59 with active COVID-19. This chain links TRBV5-3 with TRBJ2-3; 13 bases agree with TRBD2. TRBV5-3 belongs to the ORF category, with a function that is uncertain. The specimen sequenced was peripheral blood. The CDR3 coding sequence is TGTGCCAGAAGCTGTACCCGGACTAGCGGGAGAGGTACGCAGTATTTT. It yields the protein CARSCTRTSGRGTQYF.